Shown below are 27 T cell receptor beta chains from a single sample sequenced in a study of cytomegalovirus exposure and HLA in healthy donors. In the PCR, 60 Vbeta and 13 Jbeta primers were used. The protocol was immunoSEQ multiplex PCR, while the TCRdb copy is restricted to in-frame clones and leaves out a portion. The profile covers about 80,000 clones, with under 65% appearing a single time and under 4.5% taken by the ten largest. Sequencing input: PBMCs. The receptors were sampled from a male donor in good health and CMV-seropositive.

The chain joins TRBV5-1 to TRBJ2-5; unclear D gene. With 3 bases removed from V and 3 bases from J, the gap between germline ends came to 9 bases. Germline CDR1 and CDR2: SGHRS and YFSETQ. CDR3 size: 13 residues. The CDR3 here is CASSYENKETQYF. DNA for the CDR3: TGCGCCAGCAGCTACGAAAACAAAGAGACCCAGTACTTC.

The chain joins TRBV23-1 to TRBJ2-7, with 8 positions matching TRBD1. TRBV23-1 counts as an open reading frame of uncertain function. V lost 6 bases to trimming and J lost 0 bases; unmatched junction nucleotides: 4. There are 14 residues in the CDR3. This chain's CDR3 is CASRPDRDSYEQYF. The CDR3 nucleotides read TGCGCCAGCAGACCGGACAGGGACTCCTACGAGCAGTACTTC.

The chain recombines TRBV7-6 with TRBJ1-2; 8 bases agree with TRBD1. Germline V CDR1 and CDR2: SGHVS, FNYEAQ. J gave up 6 bases and V 0 bases, and 3 bases lay outside the gene matches. The CDR3 runs to 14 residues. CDR3 DNA: TGTGCCAGCAGCTTAGCACAGGGGGGAAATGGCTACACCTTC. Translated, it gives CASSLAQGGNGYTF.

The chain links TRBV7-9 to TRBJ2-7, with D possibly TRBD2 on 7 matching bases. V lost 4 bases, J lost 0 bases, and 16 bases lay in between. CDR3 length equals 16 residues. Germline V gene sequence: CDR1 SEHNR, CDR2 FQNEAQ (reference sequence). Here the CDR3 DNA reads TGTGCCAGCAGCTCCCCGGAGGGGGGGCCCTCCTACGAGCAGTACTTC. Its translation is CASSSPEGGPSYEQYF.

This chain links TRBV6-5 with TRBJ2-3; tentative D call: TRBD2 (5 bases). Germline V CDR1 and CDR2: MNHEY, SVGAGI. Trimming removed 6 bases from V and 2 bases from J, with 12 bases in between. CDR3 size: 14 residues. CDR3 protein: CASSPDSYTDTQYF. DNA of the CDR3: TGTGCCAGCAGCCCGGACTCTTACACAGATACGCAGTATTTT.

The J gene is TRBJ1-4, the V gene TRBV25-1; tentative D call: TRBD1 (5 bases). CDR3 length: 16 amino acids. CDR1 is MGHDK and CDR2 is SYGVNS in the germline V gene. V lost 1 base and J lost 8, with 17 bases in between. As DNA, the CDR3 is TGTGCCAGCAGTGAATTGGGCAGGCAGGGTGGGGAAAAACTGTTTTTT. Its translation is CASSELGRQGGEKLFF.

CDR3 in amino acids: CASSLTPDTKAFF. The CDR3 DNA sequence: TGTGCCAGCAGCCTTACCCCCGATACAAAAGCTTTCTTT. This chain links TRBV11-3 with TRBJ1-1; no reliable D call. This CDR3 spans 13 amino acids. Germline CDR1 SGHNT, CDR2 YENEEA. V was pared by 5 bases and J by 9 bases, with 16 bases between.

This chain connects TRBV5-1 to TRBJ2-6; 10 nucleotides agree with TRBD2. There are 21 residues in the CDR3. Germline V gene lookup returns CDR1 SGHRS and CDR2 YFSETQ. V trimming: 6 bases; J trimming: 1 base; junction bases outside the gene matches: 19. CDR3 region: CASTPEGVLAGESSGANVLTF. The CDR3 nucleotides are TGCGCCAGCACCCCCGAGGGAGTCCTAGCGGGGGAGTCTTCTGGGGCCAACGTCCTGACTTTC.

The genes are TRBV7-2 and TRBJ1-5; tentatively, D is TRBD1 (6 bases). Germline assignment: CDR1 SGHTA and CDR2 FQGNSA. With 1 base removed from V and 6 bases from J, the gap between germline ends came to 13 bases. This CDR3 has 15 residues. This CDR3 reads CASSLVWGGGQPQHF. Here the CDR3 DNA reads TGTGCCAGCAGCTTAGTTTGGGGAGGGGGTCAGCCCCAGCATTTT.

V and J are TRBV5-6 and TRBJ2-5; TRBD2 matches at 16 bases. The CDR3 is made up of 18 amino acids. Germline V gene sequence: CDR1 SGHDT, CDR2 YYEEEE. The V gene end was trimmed by 4 bases and the J gene end by 0 bases; junction bases not matched to a gene: 6. Here the CDR3 DNA reads TGTGCCAGCAGCACACCGGGACTAGCGGGGGGGTACCAAGAGACCCAGTACTTC. Its translation: CASSTPGLAGGYQETQYF.

This chain connects TRBV6-1 to TRBJ1-5; 9 bases are a match to TRBD1. The CDR3 contains 14 residues. Germline values: CDR1 MNHNS, CDR2 SASEGT. V trimming: 8 bases; J trimming: 3 bases; junction bases outside the gene matches: 5. CDR3 DNA: TGTGCCAGCCGGACAGGGGTTGCCAATCAGCCCCAGCATTTT. The encoded protein is CASRTGVANQPQHF.

This clone was detected once. This chain links TRBV6-1 with TRBJ1-6, with D uncertain. V was pared by 1 base and J by 7 bases, with 5 bases between. Germline CDR1 reads MNHNS; CDR2 reads SASEGT. The CDR3 contains 13 residues. The CDR3 DNA follows: TGTGCCAGCAGTGAAGATCGGAATTCACCCCTCCACTTT. It encodes CASSEDRNSPLHF.

The rearrangement links TRBV29-1 to TRBJ2-1, with D possibly being TRBD1 (6 bases). In germline, CDR1 is SQVTM, CDR2 ANQGSEA. V lost 7 bases and J lost 4, with 17 bases in between. The CDR3 has 14 residues. The CDR3: CSALTIDRYNEQFF. The CDR3 nucleotides read TGCAGCGCCCTAACCATCGACAGGTACAATGAGCAGTTCTTC.

The gene calls are TRBV7-3 and TRBJ2-3; D remains unclear. This CDR3 has 13 amino acids. Trimming took 3 bases from V and 5 from J, leaving 9 bases between them. CDR1 and CDR2 (germline): SGHTA, FQGTGA. CDR3 in DNA: TGTGCCAGCAGCTTCCCGGGTGGAGATACGCAGTATTTT. Encoded protein: CASSFPGGDTQYF.

The CDR3 DNA reads as TGTGCCAGCAGCTTAGAGACAGATAATCAGCCCCAGCATTTT. Protein: CASSLETDNQPQHF. V gene TRBV7-9 combines with J gene TRBJ1-5, with D perhaps matching TRBD1 (5 bases). Germline V gene lookup returns CDR1 SEHNR and CDR2 FQNEAQ (reference sequence). V was clipped by 1 base and J by 4 bases, with 8 bases between them. CDR3 length: 14 residues.

This clone was seen more than once but under ten times. The CDR3 bases are TGTGCCATCAGTGAGACAGGGGGCGCTGACTATGGCTACACCTTC. Translation: CAISETGGADYGYTF. The chain employs TRBV10-3 and TRBJ1-2; TRBD1 aligns across 9 bases. CDR3 size: 15 residues. The junction had 4 bases not matched to a gene; V was cut back by 2 bases and J by 3 bases. Germline V gene lookup returns CDR1 ENHRY and CDR2 SYGVKD.

The chain employs TRBV5-4 and TRBJ2-2, with TRBD2 matching over 11 bases. Germline lookup yields CDR1 SGHNT and CDR2 YYREEE (reference sequence). The CDR3 loop spans 16 amino acids. The trim removed 4 bases at V and 6 bases at J, leaving 8 bases unmatched. CDR3 loop: CASSPTSGAGAGELFF. The CDR3 nucleotides are TGTGCCAGCAGCCCGACTAGCGGGGCCGGGGCCGGGGAGCTGTTTTTT. Combining the CDR3 with reference TRBV5-4 and TRBJ2-2 gives the whole variable domain ETGVTQSPTHLIKTRGQQVTLRCSSQSGHNTVSWYQQALGQGPQFIFQYYREEENGRGNFPPRFSGLQFPNYSSELNVNALELDDSALYLCASSPTSGAGAGELFFGEGSRLTVL.

In this sample, this clone turned up a few times. The V gene is TRBV27, the J gene TRBJ2-5, with D perhaps TRBD1 (8 bases). Trimming removed 3 bases from V and 5 bases from J, with 25 bases in between. CDR1 is MNHEY and CDR2 is SMNVEV in the germline V gene (reference sequence). There are 18 residues in the CDR3. The chain's CDR3 is CASSFVILTGGERETQYF. CDR3 bases: TGTGCCAGCAGTTTCGTGATCTTAACAGGGGGGGAGCGGGAGACCCAGTACTTC.

The V gene is TRBV25-1, the J gene TRBJ2-2; perhaps TRBD2 as D (6 bases). Germline lookup yields CDR1 MGHDK and CDR2 SYGVNS. The CDR3 runs 13 residues. V lost 10 bases to trimming and J lost 3 bases, with 12 bases between them. CDR3 amino acids: CATVGGDTGELFF. The CDR3 region has the DNA TGTGCCACTGTCGGCGGGGACACCGGGGAGCTGTTTTTT.

The chain couples TRBV6-5 to TRBJ1-4; TRBD1 is a possible D gene (6 bases). Germline CDR1 MNHEY, CDR2 SVGAGI. The CDR3 is 15 residues long. The V and J ends lost 2 bases and 4 bases respectively, with 11 bases between them. The CDR3: CASSYIQGVNEKLFF. As DNA, the CDR3 is TGTGCCAGCAGTTACATACAGGGCGTTAATGAAAAACTGTTTTTT.

This CDR3 reads CASSAGAGADGYTF. CDR3 sequence (DNA): TGCGCCAGCAGCGCCGGAGCGGGGGCGGATGGCTACACCTTC. The V and J genes are TRBV5-1 and TRBJ1-2; a weak D match, TRBD1 (6 bases). V lost 4 bases to trimming and J lost 6 bases, with 16 bases between them. CDR3 length equals 14 residues. Per the germline V gene, CDR1 is SGHRS and CDR2 is YFSETQ.

This chain joins TRBV7-9 and TRBJ1-3; 10 positions agree with TRBD1. The CDR3 loop spans 17 amino acids. J gave up 0 bases and V 5 bases, and 7 bases lay outside the gene matches. The V gene's germline CDR1 is SEHNR and CDR2 FQNEAQ (reference sequence). The CDR3, as DNA: TGTGCCAGCAGCCCCGGGACAGGGGTCCTCTCTGGAAACACCATATATTTT. It yields the protein CASSPGTGVLSGNTIYF.

In this sample, this clone turned up a few times. This sequence joins TRBV6-1 and TRBJ2-5; the D is unclear. The assigned J gene may be wrong: the sequence end matches TRBJ2-7 better. The CDR3 is 12 amino acids. Per germline, CDR1 MNHNS and CDR2 SASEGT. CDR3 bases: TGTGCCAGCAGCGCCTTCCCCAACGAGCAGTACTTC. Its translation is CASSAFPNEQYF.

This chain connects TRBV27 to TRBJ2-3, with 8 bases that match TRBD2. Trimming removed 3 bases from V and 4 bases from J; junction bases left unmatched: 6. The CDR3 runs 15 residues. Germline lookup yields CDR1 MNHEY and CDR2 SMNVEV (reference sequence). The DNA for the CDR3 is TGTGCCAGCAGTTTCAGCGGGAGCAGCCCAGATACGCAGTATTTT. Translated: CASSFSGSSPDTQYF.

By share, this clone counts as medium-sized (0.01 to 0.1%). The gene calls are TRBV5-4 and TRBJ1-1; D may be TRBD1 (5 bases). CDR1 and CDR2 (germline): SGHNT, YYREEE (reference sequence). V lost 9 bases and J 1 base, leaving 10 bases between the germline ends. This CDR3 region has 12 residues. CDR3 coding DNA: TGTGCCATCGGGAGGGGGAACACTGAAGCTTTCTTT. This encodes CAIGRGNTEAFF.

V and J are TRBV7-9 and TRBJ1-5; D is undetermined. Trimming took off 1 base at V and 8 bases at J, with 15 bases between the two ends. The CDR3 is made up of 15 amino acids. Germline V gene lookup returns CDR1 SEHNR and CDR2 FQNEAQ (reference sequence). CDR3 protein: CASSLGDAFGKPQHF. The CDR3 DNA follows: TGTGCCAGCAGCTTAGGTGACGCTTTCGGGAAGCCCCAGCATTTT.

This clone was seen just once. The chain carries TRBV19 and TRBJ2-7; D unresolved. CDR1 and CDR2 (germline): LNHDA, SQIVND (reference sequence). The CDR3 length is 13 residues. Deletions cut 3 bases from V and 1 base from J, with 7 bases between. The CDR3 nucleotides are TGTGCCAGTAGTATCGTTCCTTCCTACGAGCAGTACTTC. Amino acids: CASSIVPSYEQYF.